The rows below give T cell receptor beta chains drawn from one sample of a study of T cell responses to AZD1222 COVID-19 vaccine. TCRdb's table, derived via immunoSEQ multiplex PCR, lists solely in-frame clones and lacks some. The table includes approximately 52,000 clones, 87% detected once. Material: peripheral blood, obtained 28 days after the second AZD1222 dose. The receptors shown here come from an adult who received the AZD1222 COVID-19 vaccine. Each CDR3 is given with its conserved first and last residue. A D gene is named only where the DNA matches it firmly. Clone size is given for some rows only: seen once, a few or many times, or a class if the clone is expanded.

D | J | V | size | DNA | CDR3
NA | TRBJ1-4 | TRBV6-5 | NA | TGTGCCAGCAGGAAGGGGGGAGATAATGAAAAACTGTTTTTT | CASRKGGDNEKLFF
NA | TRBJ1-3 | TRBV7-2 | NA | TGTGCCAGCAGCTTAGCGCCGCCAACCTCTGGAAACACCATATATTTT | CASSLAPPTSGNTIYF
NA | TRBJ2-5 | TRBV11-3 | NA | TGTGCCAGCAGCTTAGCAGGGGGGGAGACCCAGTACTTC | CASSLAGGETQYF
NA | TRBJ1-2 | TRBV5-1 | NA | TGCGCCAGCAGCTTGAAACAGCTTGGGGGCTACACCTTC | CASSLKQLGGYTF
NA | TRBJ2-5 | TRBV27 | few | TGTGCCAGCAGTTTATCCAGGGCCGGGGAGACCCAGTACTTC | CASSLSRAGETQYF
NA | TRBJ2-7 | TRBV15 | NA | TGTGCCACCAGCAGAGATCGGCAGGAATTCTCCGAGCAGTACTTC | CATSRDRQEFSEQYF
TRBD1 | TRBJ2-7 | TRBV27 | once | TGTGCCAGCAGTCCCAGGGGGCCCCCCTACGAGCAGTACTTC | CASSPRGPPYEQYF
NA | TRBJ1-2 | TRBV5-1 | NA | TGCGCCAGCAGCGTAGACACTCTGGGAGGCTACACCTTC | CASSVDTLGGYTF
NA | TRBJ1-2 | TRBV9 | NA | TGTGCCAGCAGCGTAGGGGACAGCTACACCTTC | CASSVGDSYTF
NA | TRBJ1-5 | TRBV11-1 | NA | TGTGCCAGCAGCTTACGGCAGAGGGATAGGCCCCAGCATTTT | CASSLRQRDRPQHF
NA | TRBJ2-7 | TRBV2 | few | TGTGCCAGCAGTGTCGACAGGATTCTCAGCTCCTACGAGCAGTACTTC | CASSVDRILSSYEQYF
TRBD1 | TRBJ1-5 | TRBV18 | once | TGTGCCAGCTCACTCGGGACAGGGGGAAGCAATCAGCCCCAGCATTTT | CASSLGTGGSNQPQHF
TRBD1 | TRBJ2-4 | TRBV14 | NA | TGTGCCAGCAGCCACGGTCCCCAGGGGGACCACAACATTCAGTACTTC | CASSHGPQGDHNIQYF
NA | TRBJ1-2 | TRBV6-5 | once | TGTGCCAGCAGTTACTCGACTGGCGGGGGCGGAAGAGGCTACACCTTC | CASSYSTGGGGRGYTF
TRBD2 | TRBJ2-5 | TRBV7-2 | NA | TGTGCCAGCGGCCGGCAGACTAGCGGGAGTATGGAGACCCAGTACTTC | CASGRQTSGSMETQYF